This T cell receptor (beta chain) appears in the sequencing data of a study of PD-1 blockade in classical Hodgkin lymphoma. Whole-study results and caveats: Repertoire differences lack defined causes, possibly disease activity or prior therapy. Baseline TCR diversity was reportedly lower in newly diagnosed patients than healthy donors.

This CDR3 spans 15 amino acids. Germline assignment: CDR1 SGHTA and CDR2 FQGNSA. Trimming cost V 0 bases and J 5 bases, with 11 bases left between them. Concerning this clone itself: Its antigen is not known.

Every patient had relapsed following autologous stem cell transplantation, and cohorts differed in brentuximab vedotin exposure. Some clones are missing from TCRdb's copy, which holds only in-frame ones; the method was immunoSEQ multiplex PCR. The sample lists roughly 15,000 clones, approximately 80% seen once, with about two fifths in the top ten. V and J are TRBV7-2 and TRBJ2-1; no definite D call. This TCR came from a human donor with classical Hodgkin lymphoma. The source material was peripheral blood mononuclear cells (PBMCs), sampled before the second cycle of nivolumab. The CDR3 sequence is CASSLASAPHNEQFF. In nucleotides, the CDR3 is TGTGCCAGCAGCTTAGCCAGCGCCCCCCACAATGAGCAGTTCTTC.